What follows is one TCR beta chain and its context. The antigen remains unidentified. This specimen belongs to a study of monozygotic twins with inflammatory bowel disease. Whole-study findings and limits: Repertoires of patients may have been made more variable by differing immunosuppressive treatments. The data offered no way to tell different T cell subtypes apart.

This CDR3 is 15 amino acids long. Germline loops: CDR1 LGHDT, CDR2 YNNKEL (reference sequence). Researchers generated cDNA in eight separate reactions per sample. Added by template switching were UMIs that each held a 6-nucleotide sample barcode. No DNA is given; TCRdb re-called the 5' RACE reads and lists each CDR3 protein once. This repertoire includes nearly 450,000 distinct CDR3 sequences. This clonotype was sampled from a human donor with ulcerative colitis or Crohn's disease, or a healthy co-twin of an affected twin (not recorded which). The sequenced sample was blood. The chain combines TRBV3-1 with TRBJ1-5. CDR3 residues: CASSQDGGSNQPQHF.